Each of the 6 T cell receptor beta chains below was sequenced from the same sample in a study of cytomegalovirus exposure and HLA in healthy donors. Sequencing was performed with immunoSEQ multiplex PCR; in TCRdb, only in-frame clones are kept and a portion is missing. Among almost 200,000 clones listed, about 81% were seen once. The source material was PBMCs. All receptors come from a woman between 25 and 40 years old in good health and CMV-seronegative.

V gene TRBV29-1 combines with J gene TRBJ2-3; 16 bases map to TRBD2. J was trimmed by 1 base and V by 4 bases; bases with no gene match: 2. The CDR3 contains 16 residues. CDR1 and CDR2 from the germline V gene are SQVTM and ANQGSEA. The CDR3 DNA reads TGCAGCGTTGGAGGGACTAGCGGGGGGGGCACAGATACGCAGTATTTT. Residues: CSVGGTSGGGTDTQYF.

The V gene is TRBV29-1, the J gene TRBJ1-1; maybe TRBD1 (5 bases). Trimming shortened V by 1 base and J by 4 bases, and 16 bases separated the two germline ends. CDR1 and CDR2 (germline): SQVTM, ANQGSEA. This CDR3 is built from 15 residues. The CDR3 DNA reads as TGCAGCGTTGAAGTTACAGGTTGGGGAGGCACTGAAGCTTTCTTT. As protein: CSVEVTGWGGTEAFF.

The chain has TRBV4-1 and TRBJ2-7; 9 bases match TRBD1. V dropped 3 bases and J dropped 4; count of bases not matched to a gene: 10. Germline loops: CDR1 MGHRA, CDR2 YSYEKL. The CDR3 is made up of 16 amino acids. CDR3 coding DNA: TGCGCCAGCAGCCAGGGGACAGGGACCTTTTCGTACGAGCAGTACTTC. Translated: CASSQGTGTFSYEQYF.

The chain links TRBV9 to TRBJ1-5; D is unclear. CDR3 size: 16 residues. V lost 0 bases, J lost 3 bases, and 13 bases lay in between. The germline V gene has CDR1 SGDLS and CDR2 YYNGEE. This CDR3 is CASSVEDGRSNQPQHF. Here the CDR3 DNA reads TGTGCCAGCAGCGTAGAGGACGGGAGATCCAATCAGCCCCAGCATTTT.

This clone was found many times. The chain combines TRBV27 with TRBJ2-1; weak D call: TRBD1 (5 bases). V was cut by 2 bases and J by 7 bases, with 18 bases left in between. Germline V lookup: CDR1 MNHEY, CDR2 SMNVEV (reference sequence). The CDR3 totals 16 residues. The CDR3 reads CASSLRPGARGNEQFF. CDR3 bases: TGTGCCAGCAGTTTAAGACCTGGGGCACGTGGGAATGAGCAGTTCTTC.

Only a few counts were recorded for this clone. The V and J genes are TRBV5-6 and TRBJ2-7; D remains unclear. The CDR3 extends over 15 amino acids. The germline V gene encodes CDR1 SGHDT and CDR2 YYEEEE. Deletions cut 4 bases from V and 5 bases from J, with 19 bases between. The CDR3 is CASSQRPPNWHEQYF. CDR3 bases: TGTGCCAGCAGCCAGCGACCCCCCAATTGGCACGAGCAGTACTTC.